The clone carrying this T cell receptor beta chain was seen just once. The same CDR3 also results from other DNA sequences found in this sample. This sample was taken from a study of shared clonotypes between healthy human individuals. The V and J ends lost 4 bases and 1 base, in that order; junction bases with no gene match: 2. Germline V CDR1 and CDR2: LGHNA, YSLEER. This CDR3 spans 15 amino acids. The data were produced by immunoSEQ multiplex PCR, yet TCRdb's version contains in-frame clones alone and is incomplete. The sample records 2,500,000 or so clones, around nine tenths being singletons. This sequence joins TRBV4-3 and TRBJ2-2; 8 bases are shared with TRBD1. The sample was naive CD4+ T cells sorted from blood. The subset is: CD45RA+ positively selected. This TCR was recovered from a young man in good health. The CDR3 is CASSPGTGNTGELFF. For the CDR3, the DNA is TGCGCCAGCAGCCCCGGGACAGGGAACACCGGGGAGCTGTTTTTT.